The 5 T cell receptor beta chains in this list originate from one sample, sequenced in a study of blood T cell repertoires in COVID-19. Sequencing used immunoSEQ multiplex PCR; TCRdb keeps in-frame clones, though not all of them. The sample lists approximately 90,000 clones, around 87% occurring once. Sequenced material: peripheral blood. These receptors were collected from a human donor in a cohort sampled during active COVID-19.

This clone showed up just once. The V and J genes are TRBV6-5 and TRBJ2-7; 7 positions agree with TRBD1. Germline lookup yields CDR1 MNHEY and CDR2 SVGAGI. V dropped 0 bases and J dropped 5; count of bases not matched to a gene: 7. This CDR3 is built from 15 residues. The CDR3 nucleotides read TGTGCCAGCAGTTACTCGCGACAGGGATCCAACGAGCAGTACTTC. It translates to CASSYSRQGSNEQYF.

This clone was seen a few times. CDR3 DNA sequence: TGTGCCACGGCCCAGGGCTGGACTGAAGCTTTCTTT. It translates to CATAQGWTEAFF. This sequence joins TRBV6-5 and TRBJ1-1; TRBD1 is a possible D gene (5 bases). The CDR3 is 12 residues long. V was clipped by 10 bases and J by 5 bases, with 14 bases between them. From germline, CDR1 is MNHEY and CDR2 SVGAGI.

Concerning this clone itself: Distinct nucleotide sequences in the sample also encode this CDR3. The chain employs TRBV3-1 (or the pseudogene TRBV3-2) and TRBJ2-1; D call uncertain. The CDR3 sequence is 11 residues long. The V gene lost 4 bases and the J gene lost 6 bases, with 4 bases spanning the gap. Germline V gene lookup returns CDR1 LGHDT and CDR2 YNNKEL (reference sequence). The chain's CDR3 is CASSPGNEQFF. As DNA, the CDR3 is TGTGCCAGCAGCCCCGGCAATGAGCAGTTCTTC.

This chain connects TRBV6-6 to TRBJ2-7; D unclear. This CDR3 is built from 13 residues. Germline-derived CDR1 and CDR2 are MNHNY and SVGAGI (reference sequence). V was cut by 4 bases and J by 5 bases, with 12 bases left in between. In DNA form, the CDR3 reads TGTGCCAGCAGTTCTGTAGTTCTAAACGAGCAGTACTTC. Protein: CASSSVVLNEQYF.

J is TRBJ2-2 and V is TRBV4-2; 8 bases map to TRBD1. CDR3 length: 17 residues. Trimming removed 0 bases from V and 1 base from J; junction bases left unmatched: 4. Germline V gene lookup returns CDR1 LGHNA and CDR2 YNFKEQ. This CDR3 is CASSQDSGTGNTGELFF. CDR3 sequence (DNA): TGTGCCAGCAGCCAAGATTCCGGGACAGGGAACACCGGGGAGCTGTTTTTT.